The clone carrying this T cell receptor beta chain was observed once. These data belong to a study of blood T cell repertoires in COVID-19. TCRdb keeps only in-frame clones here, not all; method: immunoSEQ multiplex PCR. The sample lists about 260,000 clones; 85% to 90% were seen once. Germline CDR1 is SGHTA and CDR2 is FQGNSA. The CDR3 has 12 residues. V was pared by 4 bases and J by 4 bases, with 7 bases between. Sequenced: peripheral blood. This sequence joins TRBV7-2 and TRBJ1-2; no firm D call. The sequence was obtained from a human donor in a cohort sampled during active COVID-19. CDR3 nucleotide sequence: TGTGCCAGCAGCTCCGGTCTCTATGGCTACACCTTC. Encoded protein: CASSSGLYGYTF.